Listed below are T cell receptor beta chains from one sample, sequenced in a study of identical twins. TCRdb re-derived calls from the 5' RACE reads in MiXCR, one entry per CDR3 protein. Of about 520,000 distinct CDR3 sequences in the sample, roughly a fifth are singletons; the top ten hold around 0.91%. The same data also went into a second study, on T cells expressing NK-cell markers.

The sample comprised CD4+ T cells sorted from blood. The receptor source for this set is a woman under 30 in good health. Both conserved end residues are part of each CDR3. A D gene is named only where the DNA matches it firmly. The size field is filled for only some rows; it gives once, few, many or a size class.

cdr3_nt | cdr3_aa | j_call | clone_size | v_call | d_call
TGCAGTGCTATTGGACTTCAAGAGACCCAGTACTTC | CSAIGLQETQYF | TRBJ2-5 | many | TRBV20-1 | NA
TGCTCCTCGGGACTAGCAAAAAATACGCAGTATTTT | CSSGLAKNTQYF | TRBJ2-3 | NA | TRBV20-1 | TRBD2
TGTGCCAGCAGTAACAGGGAGATTCGGTACGAGCAGTACTTC | CASSNREIRYEQYF | TRBJ2-7 | few | TRBV12-3/TRBV12-4 | NA
TGTGCCAGCATGCCGGGACTAGCGGTCACCGGGGAGCTGTTTTTT | CASMPGLAVTGELFF | TRBJ2-2 | NA | TRBV11-2 | TRBD2
TGTGCCAGCAGCCCTACTAGCGGGACTTACAATGAGCAGTTCTTC | CASSPTSGTYNEQFF | TRBJ2-1 | many | TRBV7-2 | TRBD2
TGTGCCAGCAGCTCCCGGACTAGCGGGAGGGAGACCCAGTACTTC | CASSSRTSGRETQYF | TRBJ2-5 | many | TRBV7-2 | TRBD2
TGCAGCGTTGAAGATCTAATCGAGGTTCGCCCCGAAGAGACCCAGTACTTC | CSVEDLIEVRPEETQYF | TRBJ2-5 | NA | TRBV29-1 | NA
TGTGCCAGCAGCTTAACTCTTTCCAGCGGGGAGACCCAGTACTTC | CASSLTLSSGETQYF | TRBJ2-5 | NA | TRBV7-3 | NA
TGTGCCAGCAGTGAACCGGGGAGGCCTCAGGGAAACAATGAGCAGTTCTTC | CASSEPGRPQGNNEQFF | TRBJ2-1 | NA | TRBV25-1 | NA
TGCGCCAGCAGCTTGCCCCGGGGTAGCGGGGTTCAAGAGACCCAGTACTTC | CASSLPRGSGVQETQYF | TRBJ2-5 | NA | TRBV5-1 | TRBD2
TGCGCCAGCAGCCAACTAACCCTCGCGGGACGGAGCTACGAGCAGTACTTC | CASSQLTLAGRSYEQYF | TRBJ2-7 | NA | TRBV5-1 | NA
TGTGCCAGCAGTCCCTACCGGGGTCACCAAGAGACCCAGTACTTC | CASSPYRGHQETQYF | TRBJ2-5 | many | TRBV12-3/TRBV12-4 | NA
TGTGCCACCAGCAGAGATATTGGACAAAATGGCTACACCTTC | CATSRDIGQNGYTF | TRBJ1-2 | NA | TRBV15 | NA
TGTGCCAGCTCACCGGAGGCGGATACGCAGTATTTT | CASSPEADTQYF | TRBJ2-3 | few | TRBV18 | NA
TGTGCCAGCAGTTCCCCGACTAGCGGTCACAATGAGCAGTTCTTC | CASSSPTSGHNEQFF | TRBJ2-1 | NA | TRBV6-2/TRBV6-3 | TRBD2
TGTGCCAGCAGTTCCTACGGGGCGTTCGGACAAGAGACCCAGTACTTC | CASSSYGAFGQETQYF | TRBJ2-5 | NA | TRBV6-2/TRBV6-3 | NA
TGTGCCTGGGGTCTGGTCCACAATGAGCAGTTCTTC | CAWGLVHNEQFF | TRBJ2-1 | few | TRBV30 | NA
TGCGCCAGCAGCTCTCTAGCGGGGGCCACCGGGGAGCTGTTTTTT | CASSSLAGATGELFF | TRBJ2-2 | NA | TRBV5-1 | TRBD2
TGCAGTGCTACGAACGGGACAGGGAGAGGCTATGGCTACACCTTC | CSATNGTGRGYGYTF | TRBJ1-2 | few | TRBV20-1 | TRBD1
TGTGCCACCAGCAGAGATACAGGCTTAAACACCGGGGAGCTGTTTTTT | CATSRDTGLNTGELFF | TRBJ2-2 | NA | TRBV15 | NA
TGTGCCACCCACCTTCGCGGCGGGGGGACGAACACCGGGGAGCTGTTTTTT | CATHLRGGGTNTGELFF | TRBJ2-2 | NA | TRBV27 | TRBD2
TGTGCCAGCAGCCGCCTCCAGCCTGGCTACACCTTC | CASSRLQPGYTF | TRBJ1-2 | few | TRBV7-8 | NA
TGTGCCAGCAGGCTATCTACTAGCGGCTCCTACAATGAGCAGTTCTTC | CASRLSTSGSYNEQFF | TRBJ2-1 | many | TRBV4-2 | TRBD2
TGCGCCAGCAGCCAATCCAGGGGGAGGGCCAGTGAGACCCAGTACTTC | CASSQSRGRASETQYF | TRBJ2-5 | NA | TRBV4-3 | NA
TGCGCCAGCAGCCCAGATATATGGGATCAAGAGACCCAGTACTTC | CASSPDIWDQETQYF | TRBJ2-5 | NA | TRBV5-1 | NA
TGCAGTGCTAAACGGACGGCCGGGGAGCTGTTTTTT | CSAKRTAGELFF | TRBJ2-2 | NA | TRBV20-1 | NA
TGCGCCAGCAGCTTGATCGGGCAGACCAGGCGCACCTTC | CASSLIGQTRRTF | TRBJ1-2 | NA | TRBV5-1 | NA
TGTGCCAGCAGTGCCTCAGGGAAAGGCTACGAGCAGTACTTC | CASSASGKGYEQYF | TRBJ2-7 | NA | TRBV12-3/TRBV12-4 | NA
TGTGCCAGCAGTGACGCCCAGGGCTATGGCTACACCTTC | CASSDAQGYGYTF | TRBJ1-2 | few | TRBV2 | NA
TGTGCCAGCAGTTTAACAGGGGCTGTAGATGAAAAACTGTTTTTT | CASSLTGAVDEKLFF | TRBJ1-4 | NA | TRBV6-5 | TRBD1
TGCGCCAGCAGCACCCGAGGCTGGGGTACCACAGATACGCAGTATTTT | CASSTRGWGTTDTQYF | TRBJ2-3 | NA | TRBV5-1 | NA